Sequencing of this T cell receptor (beta chain) was carried out in a study of human T cells and chemical hapten exposure. TCRdb itself ran the RACE reads through MiXCR, one entry per CDR3 protein. The sample yields tens of thousands of distinct CDR3 sequences, 13% to 15% seen once. The CDR3 is 13 amino acids. The germline V gene encodes CDR1 KGHSH and CDR2 LQKENI. V was pared by 3 bases and J by 5 bases, with 10 bases between. As for time point: pre-sensitization, week 0. Treatment described: therapeutic diphenylcyclopropenone sensitization with weekly scalp DPC. The sequencing here drew on whole blood, taken in connection with sensitization to the hapten diphenylcyclopropenone (DPC). The chain links TRBV18 to TRBJ1-1, with D unclear. This clonotype was sampled from a woman aged 45-60 years with alopecia areata. Some clones in this sample may be carry-over from other donors' samples. CDR3 DNA sequence: TGTGCCAGCTCACCCGACATGGGTACTGAAGCTTTCTTT. Protein product: CASSPDMGTEAFF.